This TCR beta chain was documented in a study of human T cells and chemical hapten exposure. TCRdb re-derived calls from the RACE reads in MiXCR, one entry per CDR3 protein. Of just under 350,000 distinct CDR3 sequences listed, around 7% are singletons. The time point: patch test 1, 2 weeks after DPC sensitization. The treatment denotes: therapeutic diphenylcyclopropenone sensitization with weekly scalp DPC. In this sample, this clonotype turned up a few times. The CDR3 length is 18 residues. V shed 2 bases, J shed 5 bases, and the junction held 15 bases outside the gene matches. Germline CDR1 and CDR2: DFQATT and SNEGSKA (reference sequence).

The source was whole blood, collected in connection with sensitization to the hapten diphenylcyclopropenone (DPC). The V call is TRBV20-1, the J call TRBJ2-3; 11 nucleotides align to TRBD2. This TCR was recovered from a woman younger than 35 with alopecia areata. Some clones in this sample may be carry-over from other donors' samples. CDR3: CSARSPGLADKLRDTQYF. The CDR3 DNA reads TGCAGTGCTAGATCCCCGGGACTAGCGGACAAACTCCGAGATACGCAGTATTTT.